Each of the 2 T cell receptor beta chains below was sequenced from the same sample in a study of T cells in Graves' hyperthyroidism and ophthalmopathy. TCR beta CDR3 region amplification was performed from RNA transcripts. The HTBI set primed first-round TCR CDR3 RT-PCR. TCRdb called the multiplex PCR reads again in MiXCR, with one record for every CDR3 protein. The sample lists 600,000 or so distinct CDR3 sequences; 11% to 15% were seen once. Material: blood. The receptors originated from a woman aged 18-29 years with Graves' ophthalmopathy.

The rearrangement joins TRBV5-1 to TRBJ2-7, with TRBD2 matching over 9 bases. J gave up 3 bases and V 4 bases, and 11 bases lay outside the gene matches. The CDR3 covers 16 residues. CDR1 SGHRS and CDR2 YFSETQ come from the germline V gene. CDR3 DNA: TGCGCCAGCAGCCGTAGCGGGAGCAGCTCCAACTACGAGCAGTACTTC. Its translation is CASSRSGSSSNYEQYF.

The table lists this clonotype with many counts. J is TRBJ1-1 and V is TRBV11-2; 9 bases map to TRBD1. Per the germline V gene, CDR1 is SGHAT and CDR2 is FQNNGV. J lost 6 bases, V lost 5 bases, and 13 bases had no gene match. The CDR3 has 16 amino acids. The CDR3: CASSPWTGDSSAEAFF. The CDR3 coding sequence is TGTGCCAGCAGCCCCTGGACAGGGGATAGTTCGGCTGAAGCTTTCTTT.